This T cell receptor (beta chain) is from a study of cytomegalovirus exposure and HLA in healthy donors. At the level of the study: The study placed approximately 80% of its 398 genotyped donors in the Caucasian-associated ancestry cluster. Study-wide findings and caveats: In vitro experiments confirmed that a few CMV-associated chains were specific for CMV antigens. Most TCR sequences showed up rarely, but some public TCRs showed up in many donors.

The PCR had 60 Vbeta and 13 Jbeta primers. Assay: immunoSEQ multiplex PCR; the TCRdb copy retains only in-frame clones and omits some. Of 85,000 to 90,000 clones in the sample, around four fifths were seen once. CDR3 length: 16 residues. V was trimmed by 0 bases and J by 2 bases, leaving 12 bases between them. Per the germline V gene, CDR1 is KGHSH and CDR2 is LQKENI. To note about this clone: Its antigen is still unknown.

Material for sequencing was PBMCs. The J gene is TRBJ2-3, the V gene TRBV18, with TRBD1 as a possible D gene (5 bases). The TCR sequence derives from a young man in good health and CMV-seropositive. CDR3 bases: TGTGCCAGCTCACCACCTGTGACAGTGTACACAGATACGCAGTATTTT. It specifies CASSPPVTVYTDTQYF.